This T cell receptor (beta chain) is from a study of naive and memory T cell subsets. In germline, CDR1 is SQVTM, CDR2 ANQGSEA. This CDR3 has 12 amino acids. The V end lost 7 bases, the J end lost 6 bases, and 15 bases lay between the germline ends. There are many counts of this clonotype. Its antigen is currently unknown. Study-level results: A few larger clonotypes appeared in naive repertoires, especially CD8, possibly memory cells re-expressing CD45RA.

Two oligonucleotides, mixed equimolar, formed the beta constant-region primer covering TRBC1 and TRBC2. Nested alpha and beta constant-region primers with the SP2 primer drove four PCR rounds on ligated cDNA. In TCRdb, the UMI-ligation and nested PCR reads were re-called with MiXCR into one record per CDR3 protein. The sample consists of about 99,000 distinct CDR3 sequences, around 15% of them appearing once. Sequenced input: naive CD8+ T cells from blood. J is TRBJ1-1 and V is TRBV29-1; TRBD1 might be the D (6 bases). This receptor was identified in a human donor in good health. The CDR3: CSAGDGFAEAFF. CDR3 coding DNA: TGCAGCGCAGGGGACGGTTTTGCTGAAGCTTTCTTT.